Listed below are T cell receptor beta chains from one sample, sequenced in a study of vaccination effects on CD4 cells after COVID-19. Their antigens remain unidentified. Sequencing used immunoSEQ multiplex PCR; TCRdb keeps in-frame clones, though not all of them. The sample lists 40,000 to 45,000 clones, under 70% occurring once. This sample comprised CD4+ T cells from PBMCs cultured without peptide, obtained after COVID-19 vaccination. These receptors all stem from a human donor who received a COVID-19 vaccine. Each CDR3 is given with its conserved first and last residue. The order of the fields is CDR3 DNA, CDR3 protein, clone size, V gene, D gene, J gene. The D gene is left open where the match is weak. Some rows mark clone size as missing; the rest say once, few, many or name a class of expanded clone.

TGTGCCAGCAGCGTTGACAGGGGGCGAGAGACCCAGTACTTC	CASSVDRGRETQYF	few	TRBV9	TRBD1	TRBJ2-5
TGTGCCAGCGACTTCGGGACAGGGGGCTCCGGGGAGCTGTTTTTT	CASDFGTGGSGELFF	NA	TRBV7-9	TRBD1	TRBJ2-2
TGTGCCAGCAGCTTAGTAGGGGCCAACACTGAAGCTTTCTTT	CASSLVGANTEAFF	NA	TRBV7-6	NA	TRBJ1-1
TGCGCCAGCAGCTTCGACAGGGTCGGTGGTGAAGCTTTCTTT	CASSFDRVGGEAFF	few	TRBV5-1	TRBD1	TRBJ1-1
TGTGCCAGCAGCTTGGGGACAGGGGAAGGCTATGGCTACACCTTC	CASSLGTGEGYGYTF	NA	TRBV5-5	TRBD1	TRBJ1-2
TGTGCCTGGAGTGTACCCAGGGGCGGGGGGGTTCAAAAACTGTTTTTT	CAWSVPRGGGVQKLFF	NA	TRBV30	NA	TRBJ1-4
TGTGCCAGCAGCTTAGGAGGGGTTAAAGGCGAGCAGTACTTC	CASSLGGVKGEQYF	few	TRBV7-9	NA	TRBJ2-7
TGTGCCAGCGTAGGGGACTACATAAGTACCTACGAGCAGTACTTC	CASVGDYISTYEQYF	NA	TRBV2	TRBD2	TRBJ2-7
TGTGCCAGCAGCTTAGGTCAGGGGATAAACTACGAGCAGTACTTC	CASSLGQGINYEQYF	NA	TRBV7-8	NA	TRBJ2-7
TGTGCCAGCAGCTTAGTTTTTCGTGCGGGGGGCGGACAGCCCCAGCATTTT	CASSLVFRAGGGQPQHF	NA	TRBV7-2	NA	TRBJ1-5
TGTGCCAGCAGCCCGGCGGGTGGAAGGGATGCTAATGAAAAACTGTTTTTT	CASSPAGGRDANEKLFF	NA	TRBV5-4	NA	TRBJ1-4
TGTGCCTGGAGTCCCCGGGTGGGGAGGGATGAAAAACTGTTTTTT	CAWSPRVGRDEKLFF	NA	TRBV30	NA	TRBJ1-4
TGTGCCAGTATCGGGGGACAGGGCTTGGATACGCAGTATTTT	CASIGGQGLDTQYF	NA	TRBV19	TRBD1	TRBJ2-3
TGTGCCAGCAGTTACGGGACTAGCGGGACGCAGTTCTTC	CASSYGTSGTQFF	NA	TRBV6-5	TRBD2	TRBJ2-1
TGTGCCAGCAGTTTAGGGCGCCCCAACTACGAGCAGTACTTC	CASSLGRPNYEQYF	NA	TRBV27	NA	TRBJ2-7
TGTGCCAGCAGTGAAAGGGGGGCAGGCGGCTATGGCTACACCTTC	CASSERGAGGYGYTF	NA	TRBV6-1	NA	TRBJ1-2
TGTGCCAGCAGCCAAGATGGCCACTTGACAGATACGCAGTATTTT	CASSQDGHLTDTQYF	NA	TRBV3-1/TRBV3-2	NA	TRBJ2-3
TGTGCCAGAAGCTTGGCCATAGCGGGGGCACGGGGCACCGGGGAGCTGTTTTTT	CARSLAIAGARGTGELFF	NA	TRBV5-3	TRBD2	TRBJ2-2
TGCGCCAGCAGCCAGTTGGGACTAGCGGATTACAATGAGCAGTTCTTC	CASSQLGLADYNEQFF	NA	TRBV4-1	TRBD2	TRBJ2-1
TGTGCCAGCAGTCCTTTGGGGAGAGGGGACTACGAGCAGTACTTC	CASSPLGRGDYEQYF	few	TRBV6-5	NA	TRBJ2-7
TGTGCCAGTAGTACTACCTACAGGGTATCCACAGATACGCAGTATTTT	CASSTTYRVSTDTQYF	NA	TRBV19	NA	TRBJ2-3
TGTGCCAGCAGTCAGACTAGCGCCCAGGCCCAGTACTTC	CASSQTSAQAQYF	few	TRBV12-3/TRBV12-4	TRBD2	TRBJ2-5
TGTGCCACAAGGGTAGAGGGAGCAGATACGCAGTATTTT	CATRVEGADTQYF	NA	TRBV27	NA	TRBJ2-3
TGTGCCAGCAGCCAAGGACTAGCGGGAGTGTCTGAGCAGTACTTC	CASSQGLAGVSEQYF	few	TRBV14	TRBD2	TRBJ2-7
TGCGCCAGCAGTGGACACCTCCAAGAGACCCAGTACTTC	CASSGHLQETQYF	NA	TRBV10-1	NA	TRBJ2-5
TGTGCCAGCGATATCCGGGACAGGGGTTTATTCGCGAACACCGGGGAGCTGTTTTTT	CASDIRDRGLFANTGELFF	few	TRBV6-4	TRBD1	TRBJ2-2
TGTGCCAGCAGTCCGGACAGGGGACTCGGCAATCAGCCCCAGCATTTT	CASSPDRGLGNQPQHF	NA	TRBV27	TRBD1	TRBJ1-5
TGTGCCATCAGAGGACAAAATCAAGAGACCCAGTACTTC	CAIRGQNQETQYF	NA	TRBV10-3	NA	TRBJ2-5
TGTGCCAGCAGCCCGTACAGGGGATGGCAGCAGTACTTC	CASSPYRGWQQYF	few	TRBV13	TRBD1	TRBJ2-7
TGTGCCAGTACCTTACACGTTAGCGGGAGAACCGGGGAGCTGTTTTTT	CASTLHVSGRTGELFF	NA	TRBV19	TRBD2	TRBJ2-2
TGTGCCAGCAGTTTAAATGGACAGCGCTCGAACACTGAAGCTTTCTTT	CASSLNGQRSNTEAFF	NA	TRBV6-5	NA	TRBJ1-1
TGTGCCAGCAGCTTGATCGGGAGGACTGAGCCCATATATTTT	CASSLIGRTEPIYF	NA	TRBV5-4	NA	TRBJ1-3
TGTGCCAGCAGCCCGGCAGGCGGGGTCAATCAGCCCCAGCATTTT	CASSPAGGVNQPQHF	NA	TRBV5-6	NA	TRBJ1-5
TGTGCCAGCACCCCCCTTAGAGCGTTACAGAATGGCTACACCTTC	CASTPLRALQNGYTF	once	TRBV6-5	NA	TRBJ1-2
TGTGCCAGCAGCTTTCGCCTGACAGAACCTGGGGCCAACGTCCTGACTTTC	CASSFRLTEPGANVLTF	NA	TRBV11-2	NA	TRBJ2-6
TGCGCCAGCAGCCCGGGACAGGCTAATTCACCCCTCCACTTT	CASSPGQANSPLHF	NA	TRBV5-1	TRBD1	TRBJ1-6
TGTGCCAGCAGCTTAGGTGACAGCCAATACTACGAGCAGTACTTC	CASSLGDSQYYEQYF	few	TRBV7-7	NA	TRBJ2-7
TGTGCCAGCAGCTCGGGGGGCAACACTGAAGCTTTCTTT	CASSSGGNTEAFF	NA	TRBV11-3	NA	TRBJ1-1
TGTGCCAGCAGTCTAGCGGGGGGCGCCTACAATGAGCAGTTCTTC	CASSLAGGAYNEQFF	NA	TRBV6-5	TRBD2	TRBJ2-1
TGTGCCAGTAGTCCAATGGGACTAGCGGGGGGGCCAGCTAGCACAGATACGCAGTATTTT	CASSPMGLAGGPASTDTQYF	NA	TRBV19	TRBD2	TRBJ2-3
TGTGCCAGCAGTTTCGGTCGGCAGATTAATTCACCCCTCCACTTT	CASSFGRQINSPLHF	few	TRBV14	NA	TRBJ1-6
TGTGCCAGCAGTGAGGAAATAGGGGGGAATGAGCAGTTCTTC	CASSEEIGGNEQFF	NA	TRBV25-1	NA	TRBJ2-1
TGTGCCAGCAGCTTGGGGGGGGACAACACTGAAGCTTTCTTT	CASSLGGDNTEAFF	NA	TRBV5-4	NA	TRBJ1-1
TGTGCCAGCAGTTTATTACCAGGGGGTCTTCCCTACGAGCAGTACTTC	CASSLLPGGLPYEQYF	NA	TRBV27	TRBD1	TRBJ2-7
TGTGCCAGCTCACCACCGGGACTAGCGGAAGAGACCCAGTACTTC	CASSPPGLAEETQYF	few	TRBV18	TRBD2	TRBJ2-5
TGTGCCAGCTCAAGCCCAAATCAGGTCGGCTACACCTTC	CASSSPNQVGYTF	NA	TRBV18	NA	TRBJ1-2
TGTGCCAGCAGTGAGGGACAGGGTGCGGGAGATACGCAGTATTTT	CASSEGQGAGDTQYF	few	TRBV25-1	TRBD1	TRBJ2-3
TGTGCCAGCAGCTCGGGACAGACAACAGATACGCAGTATTTT	CASSSGQTTDTQYF	few	TRBV5-4	TRBD1	TRBJ2-3
TGTGCCAGCAGTTTCGGGACTAGCGGGAGTGAGACCCAGTACTTC	CASSFGTSGSETQYF	NA	TRBV6-6	TRBD2	TRBJ2-5
TGTGCCAGTATAACAGGGGGTGGGTCGGGTGAGCAGTTCTTC	CASITGGGSGEQFF	NA	TRBV19	TRBD1	TRBJ2-1
TGTGCCAGCAGCTTGTCAATCTCAGGGGCGAACACTGAAGCTTTCTTT	CASSLSISGANTEAFF	NA	TRBV5-4	NA	TRBJ1-1
TGTGCCAGCTCACCTCGAGGGACAGGGGGTAATAGCGAGCAGTACTTC	CASSPRGTGGNSEQYF	NA	TRBV18	TRBD1	TRBJ2-7
TGTGCCAGCAGTTTAGAAACTGAAGCTTTCTTT	CASSLETEAFF	NA	TRBV12-3/TRBV12-4	NA	TRBJ1-1